This passage covers 4 T cell receptor beta chains from one sample sequenced in a study of radiotherapy plus CTLA-4 blockade in lung cancer. Here immunoSEQ multiplex PCR was the method, and the copy in TCRdb shows in-frame clones only, minus some. This table has tens of thousands of clones, over 55% appearing once. This specimen was peripheral blood, taken from a patient treated with radiotherapy plus ipilimumab. Every receptor here comes from a human donor with non-small cell lung cancer who had stable disease on radiotherapy plus ipilimumab.

The genes are TRBV4-1 and TRBJ2-5, with D tentatively TRBD1 (6 bases). The CDR3 totals 15 residues. The V and J ends lost 1 base and 2 bases respectively, with 11 bases between them. Germline assignment: CDR1 MGHRA and CDR2 YSYEKL. CDR3 coding DNA: TGCGCCAGCAGCCAAGTCACAGGGTCGCAAGAGACCCAGTACTTC. Its translation is CASSQVTGSQETQYF.

This clone was picked up a small number of times. This sequence joins TRBV2 and TRBJ2-2, with D perhaps matching TRBD1 (6 bases). Germline assignment: CDR1 SNHLY and CDR2 FYNNEI. The V end was cut by 6 bases, the J end by 8 bases, with 10 bases between. This CDR3 has 12 residues. The CDR3 DNA is TGTGCCAGCAGGTACAGGGTAGGGGAGCTGTTTTTT. It encodes CASRYRVGELFF.

The sample holds one count of this clone. V usage is TRBV9 and J usage is TRBJ2-7; TRBD2 matches at 7 bases. Unmatched junction bases numbered 16, after V lost 4 bases and J lost 9 bases. Germline V gene data show CDR1 as SGDLS and CDR2 as YYNGEE. The CDR3 runs 15 residues. This CDR3 is CASSTDGLEVSRQYF. DNA of the CDR3: TGTGCCAGCAGCACCGACGGACTAGAGGTCTCCCGGCAGTACTTC.

This clone was detected once. This chain connects TRBV11-3 to TRBJ2-7; TRBD2 matches at 8 bases. V was pared by 1 base and J by 0 bases, with 2 bases of the junction left unmatched. This CDR3 contains 15 residues. CDR1 is SGHNT and CDR2 is YENEEA in the germline V gene. CDR3 DNA: TGTGCCAGCAGCTTAGGAGCGGGGGCCTCCTACGAGCAGTACTTC. It translates to CASSLGAGASYEQYF.